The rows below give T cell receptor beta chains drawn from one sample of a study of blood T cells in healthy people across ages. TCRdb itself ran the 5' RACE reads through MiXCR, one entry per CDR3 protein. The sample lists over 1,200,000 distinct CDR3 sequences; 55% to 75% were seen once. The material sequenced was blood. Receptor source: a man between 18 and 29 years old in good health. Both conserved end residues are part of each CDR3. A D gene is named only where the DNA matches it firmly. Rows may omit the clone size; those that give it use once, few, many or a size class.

CDR3aa: CASSHKGGHEQFF
CDR3nt: TGTGCCAGCAGCCACAAGGGGGGCCATGAGCAGTTCTTC
d_gene: -
v_gene: TRBV7-6
j_gene: TRBJ2-1
abundance: -

CDR3aa: CASSQVQAAYEQYF
CDR3nt: TGCGCCAGCAGCCAAGTACAGGCGGCCTACGAGCAGTACTTC
d_gene: -
v_gene: TRBV4-1
j_gene: TRBJ2-7
abundance: few

CDR3aa: CSASPGRVRDTQYF
CDR3nt: TGCAGTGCTAGTCCTGGAAGGGTACGAGATACGCAGTATTTT
d_gene: -
v_gene: TRBV20-1
j_gene: TRBJ2-3
abundance: -

CDR3aa: CASSLRAAAPSPLHF
CDR3nt: TGTGCCAGCAGCCTCAGGGCGGCCGCTCCTTCACCCCTCCACTTT
d_gene: -
v_gene: TRBV7-8
j_gene: TRBJ1-6
abundance: -

CDR3aa: CSVPGQIGPVYNEQFF
CDR3nt: TGCAGCGTTCCCGGACAGATAGGGCCCGTATACAATGAGCAGTTCTTC
d_gene: -
v_gene: TRBV29-1
j_gene: TRBJ2-1
abundance: once

CDR3aa: CSAKDRLLYEQYF
CDR3nt: TGCAGTGCAAAGGACAGGCTACTCTACGAGCAGTACTTC
d_gene: TRBD1
v_gene: TRBV20-1
j_gene: TRBJ2-7
abundance: -

CDR3aa: CASSKWRGAHMEYNEQFF
CDR3nt: TGTGCCAGCAGCAAATGGCGGGGGGCCCACATGGAGTACAATGAGCAGTTCTTC
d_gene: -
v_gene: TRBV21-1
j_gene: TRBJ2-1
abundance: -

CDR3aa: CASSYLPSGSSYNEQYF
CDR3nt: TGTGCCAGCAGTTACCTCCCCTCGGGGAGCTCCTACAATGAGCAGTACTTC
d_gene: -
v_gene: TRBV6-6
j_gene: TRBJ2-7
abundance: -

CDR3aa: CASSPPTGGSYEQYF
CDR3nt: TGTGCCAGCAGCCCCCCGACAGGGGGTTCCTACGAGCAGTACTTC
d_gene: TRBD1
v_gene: TRBV3-1
j_gene: TRBJ2-7
abundance: few

CDR3aa: CSAKAPGDNEQFF
CDR3nt: TGCAGTGCTAAAGCCCCCGGGGACAATGAGCAGTTCTTC
d_gene: -
v_gene: TRBV20-1
j_gene: TRBJ2-1
abundance: -

CDR3aa: CASSLGLAGSVGTDTQYF
CDR3nt: TGTGCCAGCAGCCTAGGACTAGCGGGCTCGGTTGGCACAGATACGCAGTATTTT
d_gene: TRBD2
v_gene: TRBV7-9
j_gene: TRBJ2-3
abundance: -

CDR3aa: CASSQLTGGVTEAFF
CDR3nt: TGTGCCAGCAGCCAGCTGACAGGGGGAGTTACTGAAGCTTTCTTT
d_gene: TRBD1
v_gene: TRBV14
j_gene: TRBJ1-1
abundance: -

CDR3aa: CASSSPMGLAGAYEQYF
CDR3nt: TGTGCCAGCAGTTCCCCCATGGGACTAGCGGGAGCCTACGAGCAGTACTTC
d_gene: TRBD2
v_gene: TRBV6-5
j_gene: TRBJ2-7
abundance: -

CDR3aa: CASSLPQGEISYEQYF
CDR3nt: TGTGCCAGCAGCTTACCACAGGGGGAAATCTCCTACGAGCAGTACTTC
d_gene: TRBD1
v_gene: TRBV7-2
j_gene: TRBJ2-7
abundance: once

CDR3aa: CASSLGAAGHTDTQYF
CDR3nt: TGTGCCAGCAGTTTAGGGGCAGCGGGACACACAGATACGCAGTATTTT
d_gene: -
v_gene: TRBV28
j_gene: TRBJ2-3
abundance: -

CDR3aa: CASSYPPTDIDEQFF
CDR3nt: TGTGCCAGCAGTTACCCTCCGACAGACATTGATGAGCAGTTCTTC
d_gene: -
v_gene: TRBV6-6
j_gene: TRBJ2-1
abundance: -

CDR3aa: CASSPWGKGGPPSDTQYF
CDR3nt: TGCGCCAGCAGCCCCTGGGGTAAAGGGGGTCCCCCGTCGGATACGCAGTATTTT
d_gene: -
v_gene: TRBV4-1
j_gene: TRBJ2-3
abundance: -

CDR3aa: CASSLVGDGEQFF
CDR3nt: TGCGCCAGCAGCTTGGTGGGGGATGGTGAGCAGTTCTTC
d_gene: -
v_gene: TRBV5-1
j_gene: TRBJ2-1
abundance: -

CDR3aa: CASSQGSPSTDTQYF
CDR3nt: TGCGCCAGCAGCCAGGGGAGCCCTAGCACAGATACGCAGTATTTT
d_gene: -
v_gene: TRBV4-1
j_gene: TRBJ2-3
abundance: -

CDR3aa: CASSYPSGQGYNEQFF
CDR3nt: TGTGCCAGCAGTTACCCATCGGGACAGGGGTACAATGAGCAGTTCTTC
d_gene: TRBD1
v_gene: TRBV6-6
j_gene: TRBJ2-1
abundance: -

CDR3aa: CSATDSDSYEQYF
CDR3nt: TGCAGTGCAACGGACAGCGACTCCTACGAGCAGTACTTC
d_gene: -
v_gene: TRBV20-1
j_gene: TRBJ2-7
abundance: few

CDR3aa: CASSSVWDEQFF
CDR3nt: TGCGCCAGCAGCTCCGTATGGGATGAGCAGTTCTTC
d_gene: -
v_gene: TRBV5-1
j_gene: TRBJ2-1
abundance: -

CDR3aa: CSARVGIGGSYEQYF
CDR3nt: TGCAGTGCTAGAGTGGGAATCGGTGGTTCCTACGAGCAGTACTTC
d_gene: -
v_gene: TRBV20-1
j_gene: TRBJ2-7
abundance: -

CDR3aa: CASSSYGGRSYEQYF
CDR3nt: TGTGCCAGCAGTTCCTACGGGGGTCGCTCCTACGAGCAGTACTTC
d_gene: -
v_gene: TRBV12-3/TRBV12-4
j_gene: TRBJ2-7
abundance: -